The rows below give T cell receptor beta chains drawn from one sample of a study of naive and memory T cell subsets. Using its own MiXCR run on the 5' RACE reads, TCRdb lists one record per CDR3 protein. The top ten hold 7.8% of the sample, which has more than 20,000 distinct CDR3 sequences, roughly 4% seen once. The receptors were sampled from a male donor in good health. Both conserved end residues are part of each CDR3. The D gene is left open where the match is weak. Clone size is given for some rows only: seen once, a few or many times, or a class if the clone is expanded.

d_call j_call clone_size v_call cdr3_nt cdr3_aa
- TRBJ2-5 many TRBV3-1 TGTGCCAGCAGCCAAGGTAGCTCAGCTAGGCAAGAGACCCAGTACTTC CASSQGSSARQETQYF
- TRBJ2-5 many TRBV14 TGTGCCAGCAGCCAAGCGGGAACAGGGCGACAGACCCAGTACTTC CASSQAGTGRQTQYF
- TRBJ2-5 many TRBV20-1 TGCAGTGCTAAAATCGGGACTGGGCAAGAGACCCAGTACTTC CSAKIGTGQETQYF
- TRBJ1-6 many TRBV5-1 TGCGCCAGCAGCCCGGTAGGGGAAAATTCACCCCTCCACTTT CASSPVGENSPLHF
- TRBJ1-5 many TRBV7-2 TGTGCCAGCAGCTTAGAGTTGGCAGACAATCAGCCCCAGCATTTT CASSLELADNQPQHF
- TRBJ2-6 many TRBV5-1 TGCGCCAGCAGCAATCAGGGGCAAATCTCTGGGGCCAACGTCCTGACTTTC CASSNQGQISGANVLTF
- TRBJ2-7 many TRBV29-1 TGCAGCGTTGAGCGCGGAAGGGGCCGGTACTTC CSVERGRGRYF
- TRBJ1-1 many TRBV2 TGTGCCAGCAAGGTGAACACTGAAGCTTTCTTT CASKVNTEAFF
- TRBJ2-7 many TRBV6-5 TGTGCCAGCAGTTACCGGGGGGACAGCCAGCGGGAGCAGTACTTC CASSYRGDSQREQYF
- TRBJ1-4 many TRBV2 TGTGCCAGTCTCTCCAGGGGAGATAATGAAAAACTGTTTTTT CASLSRGDNEKLFF
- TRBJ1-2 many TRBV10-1 TGCGCCAGCAGTAATAATATCTTC CASSNNIF
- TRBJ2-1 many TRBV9 TGTGCCAGCAGCGGGACAGATTCCCCTCGGGAGCAGTTCTTC CASSGTDSPREQFF
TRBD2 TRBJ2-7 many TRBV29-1 TGCAGCGTGACCGGGACTAGCGGGACCACCAGCTCCTACGAGCAGTACTTC CSVTGTSGTTSSYEQYF
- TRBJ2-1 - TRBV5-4 TGTGCCAGCAGCTGGATTAGCAGGGGGGCAAATGAGCAGTTCTTC CASSWISRGANEQFF
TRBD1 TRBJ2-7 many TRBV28 TGTGCCAGCAGAACAGGACAGGGCTACGAGCAGTACTTC CASRTGQGYEQYF
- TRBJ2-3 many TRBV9 TGTGCCAGCAGCGCCCAAGCCGGAGGAACAGATACGCAGTATTTT CASSAQAGGTDTQYF
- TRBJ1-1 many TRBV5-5 TGTGCCAGCAGCCGCCAACTGGGACAGAACACTGAAGCTTTCTTT CASSRQLGQNTEAFF
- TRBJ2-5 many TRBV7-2 TGTGCCAGCAGCTTAGGCAGGGGCACCTGGTACTTC CASSLGRGTWYF
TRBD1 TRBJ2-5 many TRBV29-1 TGCAGGACCTTACAGGGGCGTCTGGAGGAGACCCAGTACTTC CRTLQGRLEETQYF
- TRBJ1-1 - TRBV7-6 TGTGCCAGCAGCTTACGATGGGGCACTGAAGCTTTCTTT CASSLRWGTEAFF
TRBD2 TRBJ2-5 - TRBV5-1 TGCGCCAGCAGCACGGGGACTAGCCAGTTTGGGACCCAGTACTTC CASSTGTSQFGTQYF
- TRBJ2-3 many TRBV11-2 TGTGCCAGCAGCTTCACTTCTTACACAGATACGCAGTATTTT CASSFTSYTDTQYF
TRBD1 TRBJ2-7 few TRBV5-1 TGCGCCAGCAGCCAGACAGGGGAGTCCTACGAGCAGTACTTC CASSQTGESYEQYF
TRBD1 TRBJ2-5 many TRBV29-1 TGCAGCGTTGCAGGGGGAGAAGGAGAGACCCAGTACTTC CSVAGGEGETQYF
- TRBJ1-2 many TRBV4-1 TGCGCCAGCAGCCAAGCTGAGGCGGGGGCGCCGGCTCGGGGCTACACCTTC CASSQAEAGAPARGYTF
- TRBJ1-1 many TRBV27 TGTGCCAGCAGTTTAAGGGGGGGGTGGGGGACTGAAGCTTTCTTT CASSLRGGWGTEAFF
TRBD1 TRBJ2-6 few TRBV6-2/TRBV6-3 TGTGCCAGCAGCTTGACAGGGGCTGGGGCCAACGTCCTGACTTTC CASSLTGAGANVLTF
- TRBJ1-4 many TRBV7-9 TGTGCCAGCAGCGCTAACAGGGACCCCCCCGAAAAACTGTTTTTT CASSANRDPPEKLFF
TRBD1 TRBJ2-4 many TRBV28 TGTGCCAGCAGGATATCTGGGACAGGGGAGATCAAAAACATTCAGTACTTC CASRISGTGEIKNIQYF
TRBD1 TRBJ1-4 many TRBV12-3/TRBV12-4 TGTGCCAGCAGTTCCTCCGACAGGGGCCAAGATGAAAAACTGTTTTTT CASSSSDRGQDEKLFF
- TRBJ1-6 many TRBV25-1 TGTGCCAGCAGTGACTCCTATAATTCACCCCTCCACTTT CASSDSYNSPLHF
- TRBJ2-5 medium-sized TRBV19 TGTGCCACTCTTCCGCTCGACGCGGGGTCTAAAGAGACCCAGTACTTC CATLPLDAGSKETQYF
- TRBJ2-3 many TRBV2 TGTGCCAGCAGCCCCCCGACCGTAGACAGAACATATACGCAGTATTTT CASSPPTVDRTYTQYF
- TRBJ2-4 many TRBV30 TGTGCCTGGAGGAGAGATGTTACCAAAAACATTCAGTACTTC CAWRRDVTKNIQYF
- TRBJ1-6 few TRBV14 TGTGCCAGCAGCCAAGGCTTTGCGAATTCACCCCTCCACTTT CASSQGFANSPLHF
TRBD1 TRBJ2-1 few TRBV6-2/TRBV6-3 TGTGCCAGCAGTTGGACAGGGGGCTCCTACAATGAGCAGTTCTTC CASSWTGGSYNEQFF
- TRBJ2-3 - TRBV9 TGTGCCAGCAGCCTCGGACAACCCACAGATACGCAGTATTTT CASSLGQPTDTQYF
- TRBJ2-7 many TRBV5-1 TGCGCCAGCAGCTTGGCGGGACAACCCTACGAGCAGTACTTC CASSLAGQPYEQYF
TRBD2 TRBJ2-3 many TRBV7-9 TGTGCCAGCAGCTTAGTCCCCGGGAGGGACACAGATACGCAGTATTTT CASSLVPGRDTDTQYF
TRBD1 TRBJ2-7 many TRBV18 TGTGCCAGCTCACCAGGACAGGGGGTAACCTACGAGCAGTACTTC CASSPGQGVTYEQYF
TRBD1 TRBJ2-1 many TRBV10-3 TGTGCCATCAGTGAACAGGGGTACAATGAGCAGTTCTTC CAISEQGYNEQFF
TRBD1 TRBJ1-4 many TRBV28 TGTGCCAGCAGTTTACGGGACAGGGGAGGAAAACTGTTTTTT CASSLRDRGGKLFF
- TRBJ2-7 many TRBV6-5 TGTGCCAGCACCAGTAGGGGGGCAGTAAAGCAGTACTTC CASTSRGAVKQYF
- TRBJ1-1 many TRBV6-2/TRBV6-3 TGTGCCAGCAGTTTCCGGTTCGGGATTTACACTGAAGCTTTCTTT CASSFRFGIYTEAFF
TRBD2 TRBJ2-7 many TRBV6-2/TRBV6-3 TGTGCCAGCAGTCCAGCCCCGGGGAGGGGTCGCTACGAGCAGTACTTC CASSPAPGRGRYEQYF
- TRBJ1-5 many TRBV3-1 TGTGCCAGCAGCCAAGATAGGTTCGAGCCCCAGCCCCAGCATTTT CASSQDRFEPQPQHF
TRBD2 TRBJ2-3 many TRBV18 TGTGCCAGCTCACCTCGACTAGCGGGGGGCCGCACAGATACGCAGTATTTT CASSPRLAGGRTDTQYF
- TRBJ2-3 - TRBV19 TGTGCCAGTAGTCCCTCGGACCGGGGTGGGCAGTATTTT CASSPSDRGGQYF
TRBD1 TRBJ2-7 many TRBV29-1 TGCAGCGTTGAAGGGGGGCAGGGGGTATACGAGCAGTACTTC CSVEGGQGVYEQYF
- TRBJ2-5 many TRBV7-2 TGTGCCAGCAGCTCGAGAGAATTCCAAGAGACCCAGTACTTC CASSSREFQETQYF
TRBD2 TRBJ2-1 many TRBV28 TGTGCCAGCAGAGAACCGGGACTAGGGCCCTACAATGAGCAGTTCTTC CASREPGLGPYNEQFF
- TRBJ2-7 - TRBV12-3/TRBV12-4 TGTGCCAGCAGCCAACTCCGGGACCCCGGGCCCGGAACCTACGAGCAGTACTTC CASSQLRDPGPGTYEQYF
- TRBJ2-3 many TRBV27 TGTGCCAGCATGCGTGGGACAGATACGCAGTATTTT CASMRGTDTQYF
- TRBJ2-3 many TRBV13 TGTGCCAGCAGCGGTTATGGGGCACTCGGGTCAGATACGCAGTATTTT CASSGYGALGSDTQYF